This is a list of T cell receptor beta chains from one sample in a study of cytomegalovirus exposure and HLA in healthy donors. Sequencing used immunoSEQ multiplex PCR; TCRdb keeps in-frame clones, though not all of them. The sample includes 110,000 to 150,000 clones. Sample: PBMCs. All receptors derive from a woman in her late teens or twenties in good health and CMV-seronegative. CDR3s include the opening cysteine and the closing phenylalanine or tryptophan. D genes are given only for firm matches.

J gene | D gene | V gene | CDR3 protein | CDR3 DNA
TRBJ2-7 | TRBD2 | TRBV5-1 | CASSLSPLADPYEQYF | TGCGCCAGCAGCTTGAGTCCACTAGCGGATCCCTACGAGCAGTACTTC
TRBJ2-2 | TRBD2 | TRBV4-1 | CASSIPLAGGPRTGELFF | TGCGCCAGCAGCATTCCTCTAGCGGGAGGGCCGAGGACCGGGGAGCTGTTTTTT
TRBJ2-7 | NA | TRBV7-8 | CASSFNVEQYF | TGTGCCAGCAGCTTTAATGTCGAGCAGTACTTC
TRBJ1-1 | NA | TRBV7-6 | CASSLSTSVNTEAFF | TGTGCCAGCAGCTTATCTACGAGCGTGAACACTGAAGCTTTCTTT
TRBJ2-1 | TRBD2 | TRBV6-5 | CASSTSGTYNEQFF | TGTGCCAGCAGTACCAGCGGGACCTACAATGAGCAGTTCTTC
TRBJ2-1 | NA | TRBV7-2 | CASKGNVREQFF | TGTGCCAGCAAGGGGAATGTGAGGGAGCAGTTCTTC
TRBJ2-5 | TRBD2 | TRBV7-7 | CASSLTSGRSGGETQYF | TGTGCTAGCAGCTTAACTAGCGGGAGGTCCGGAGGGGAGACCCAGTACTTC
TRBJ2-7 | NA | TRBV15 | CATSSGHYYHEQYF | TGTGCCACCAGCTCGGGACATTACTACCACGAGCAGTACTTC
TRBJ2-5 | NA | TRBV1 | CTSSSCRGQGGETQYF | TGCACCAGCTCCTCCTGTAGGGGGCAGGGGGGAGAGACCCAGTACTTC
TRBJ2-5 | TRBD2 | TRBV5-1 | CASSLRLAGEEQYF | TGCGCCAGCAGCTTGAGACTAGCGGGTGAAGAGCAGTACTTC
TRBJ1-3 | NA | TRBV4-3 | CASSPYPHGTGNTIYF | TGCGCCAGCAGCCCCTACCCCCACGGGACTGGAAACACCATATATTTT
TRBJ2-7 | TRBD2 | TRBV6-5 | CASSYSGSGEQYF | TGTGCCAGCAGTTATAGCGGGAGCGGAGAGCAGTACTTC
TRBJ2-3 | NA | TRBV6-4 | CASSDRDSTDTQYF | TGTGCCAGCAGTGACCGTGACTCCACAGATACGCAGTATTTT
TRBJ2-7 | NA | TRBV5-1 | CASSSAGLFYEQYF | TGCGCCAGCAGCTCGGCAGGACTATTCTACGAGCAGTACTTC
TRBJ2-3 | NA | TRBV7-8 | CASSLESSGRRHF | TGTGCCAGCAGCTTAGAGTCTTCGGGTAGGAGGCATTTT
TRBJ1-3 | NA | TRBV30 | CAWTRTRSGNTIYF | TGTGCCTGGACCAGGACTCGGTCCGGAAACACCATATATTTT
TRBJ2-7 | TRBD2 | TRBV29-1 | CSAGTSGHSSYEQYF | TGCAGCGCAGGGACTAGCGGGCACAGCTCCTACGAGCAGTACTTC
TRBJ1-1 | NA | TRBV10-3 | CAMRATPEGAEAFF | TGTGCCATGCGGGCCACCCCAGAGGGGGCTGAAGCTTTCTTT
TRBJ1-2 | NA | TRBV5-4 | CASSFSSDYGYTF | TGTGCCAGCAGCTTTAGCAGTGACTATGGCTACACCTTC
TRBJ2-3 | NA | TRBV25-1 | CASSDGSRTDTQYF | TGTGCCAGCAGTGACGGGTCCCGCACAGATACGCAGTATTTT
TRBJ2-1 | NA | TRBV5-6 | CASSLALVNNEQFF | TGTGCCAGCAGCTTGGCACTCGTTAACAATGAGCAGTTCTTC
TRBJ2-2 | NA | TRBV5-1 | CASSGSYTGELFF | TGCGCCAGCAGCGGTAGTTACACCGGGGAGCTGTTTTTT
TRBJ2-3 | TRBD2 | TRBV27 | CASSFGGRATDTQYF | TGTGCCAGCAGTTTCGGCGGGAGGGCCACAGATACGCAGTATTTT
TRBJ2-1 | NA | TRBV9 | CASARDNPSYNEQFF | TGTGCCAGCGCACGAGACAACCCCTCCTACAATGAGCAGTTCTTC
TRBJ1-1 | NA | TRBV7-3 | CASSLNLENTEAFF | TGTGCCAGCAGCTTAAATTTAGAGAACACTGAAGCTTTCTTT
TRBJ2-2 | NA | TRBV9 | CASSVDPQGGTGELFF | TGTGCCAGCAGCGTAGATCCCCAGGGAGGCACCGGGGAGCTGTTTTTT
TRBJ2-5 | NA | TRBV7-6 | CASGPRALQETQYF | TGTGCCAGCGGTCCCAGGGCCCTACAAGAGACCCAGTACTTC
TRBJ1-4 | NA | TRBV21-1 | CASSPKSSEGASVEKLFF | TGTGCCAGCAGCCCTAAGTCGTCGGAGGGGGCATCAGTTGAAAAACTGTTTTTT
TRBJ1-3 | NA | TRBV5-1 | CASRGASGNTIYF | TGCGCCAGCCGCGGGGCCTCTGGAAACACCATATATTTT
TRBJ2-4 | TRBD2 | TRBV27 | CASSPGLAVAQNIQYF | TGTGCCAGCAGTCCGGGACTAGCGGTCGCCCAAAACATTCAGTACTTC
TRBJ1-6 | NA | TRBV6-4 | CASSDDNNSPLHF | TGTGCCAGCAGTGACGACAATAATTCACCCCTCCACTTT
TRBJ2-2 | TRBD2 | TRBV7-9 | CASSLPREGGTGELFF | TGTGCCAGCAGCCTTCCACGGGAGGGCGGGACCGGGGAGCTGTTTTTT
TRBJ2-3 | NA | TRBV6-1 | CASSELRVGTDTQYF | TGTGCCAGCAGTGAGCTCCGGGTTGGCACAGATACGCAGTATTTT
TRBJ2-3 | NA | TRBV5-4 | CASSPRGPSVTDTQYF | TGTGCCAGCTCCCCCCGCGGCCCTAGCGTCACAGATACGCAGTATTTT
TRBJ2-5 | TRBD2 | TRBV30 | CAWSVGGRVQETQYF | TGTGCCTGGAGTGTAGGCGGGAGGGTTCAAGAGACCCAGTACTTC
TRBJ2-2 | TRBD1 | TRBV6-1 | CASNDWGQETGELFF | TGTGCCAGCAACGATTGGGGACAGGAGACCGGGGAGCTGTTTTTT
TRBJ2-7 | NA | TRBV16 | CASSREGQSPREQYF | TGTGCCAGCAGCCGCGAAGGACAGAGCCCCCGCGAGCAGTACTTC
TRBJ2-2 | TRBD2 | TRBV19 | CASSGGRRPTGELFF | TGTGCCAGCTCGGGCGGGAGGAGGCCCACCGGGGAGCTGTTTTTT
TRBJ2-3 | TRBD1 | TRBV7-3 | CASLYGQETKDTQYF | TGTGCCAGCCTATATGGACAGGAGACAAAAGATACGCAGTATTTT
TRBJ1-5 | TRBD1 | TRBV7-4 | CASSPQVWSGGDQPQHF | TGTGCCAGCAGCCCGCAAGTTTGGTCAGGGGGTGATCAGCCCCAGCATTTT
TRBJ1-1 | NA | TRBV5-6 | CASSWGPYGTEAFF | TGTGCCAGCAGTTGGGGGCCCTACGGCACTGAAGCTTTCTTT
TRBJ1-3 | NA | TRBV19 | CASSIGQFPGNTIYF | TGTGCCAGTAGTATCGGACAATTCCCTGGAAACACCATATATTTT
TRBJ2-2 | NA | TRBV5-1 | CASNTGLDAGELFF | TGCGCCAGCAACACAGGGCTGGACGCCGGGGAGCTGTTTTTT
TRBJ1-3 | TRBD1 | TRBV2 | CASIVEDRGRRNTIYF | TGTGCCAGCATCGTAGAAGACAGGGGGCGCAGAAACACCATATATTTT
TRBJ1-1 | NA | TRBV5-4 | CASSADTLNTEAFF | TGTGCCAGCAGCGCGGACACCCTGAACACTGAAGCTTTCTTT
TRBJ1-1 | NA | TRBV7-6 | CASSDSSVWSQGEAFF | TGTGCCAGCTCAGACAGCTCGGTTTGGAGTCAGGGAGAAGCTTTCTTT
TRBJ1-1 | NA | TRBV19 | CASSMRTDTEAFF | TGTGCCAGTAGTATGAGAACAGACACTGAAGCTTTCTTT
TRBJ2-3 | TRBD2 | TRBV5-4 | CASRQAGVADTQYF | TGTGCCAGCAGACAAGCGGGAGTGGCGGATACGCAGTATTTT
TRBJ2-1 | TRBD2 | TRBV5-4 | CASRGSREQFF | TGTGCCAGCCGCGGGAGTAGAGAGCAGTTCTTC
TRBJ1-2 | TRBD1 | TRBV7-9 | CASSLEGAYGYTF | TGTGCCAGCAGCTTAGAGGGGGCATATGGCTACACCTTC
TRBJ2-5 | TRBD2 | TRBV28 | CASSSKREDEETQYF | TGTGCCAGCAGTTCCAAGCGGGAGGACGAAGAGACCCAGTACTTC
TRBJ2-5 | NA | TRBV7-2 | CASSDSRGGFLSETQYF | TGTGCCAGCAGCGACAGCAGGGGCGGGTTCTTATCAGAGACCCAGTACTTC
TRBJ2-6 | NA | TRBV29-1 | CSVEMAQGTLSGANVLTF | TGCAGCGTTGAGATGGCACAGGGAACTCTCTCTGGGGCCAACGTCCTGACTTTC